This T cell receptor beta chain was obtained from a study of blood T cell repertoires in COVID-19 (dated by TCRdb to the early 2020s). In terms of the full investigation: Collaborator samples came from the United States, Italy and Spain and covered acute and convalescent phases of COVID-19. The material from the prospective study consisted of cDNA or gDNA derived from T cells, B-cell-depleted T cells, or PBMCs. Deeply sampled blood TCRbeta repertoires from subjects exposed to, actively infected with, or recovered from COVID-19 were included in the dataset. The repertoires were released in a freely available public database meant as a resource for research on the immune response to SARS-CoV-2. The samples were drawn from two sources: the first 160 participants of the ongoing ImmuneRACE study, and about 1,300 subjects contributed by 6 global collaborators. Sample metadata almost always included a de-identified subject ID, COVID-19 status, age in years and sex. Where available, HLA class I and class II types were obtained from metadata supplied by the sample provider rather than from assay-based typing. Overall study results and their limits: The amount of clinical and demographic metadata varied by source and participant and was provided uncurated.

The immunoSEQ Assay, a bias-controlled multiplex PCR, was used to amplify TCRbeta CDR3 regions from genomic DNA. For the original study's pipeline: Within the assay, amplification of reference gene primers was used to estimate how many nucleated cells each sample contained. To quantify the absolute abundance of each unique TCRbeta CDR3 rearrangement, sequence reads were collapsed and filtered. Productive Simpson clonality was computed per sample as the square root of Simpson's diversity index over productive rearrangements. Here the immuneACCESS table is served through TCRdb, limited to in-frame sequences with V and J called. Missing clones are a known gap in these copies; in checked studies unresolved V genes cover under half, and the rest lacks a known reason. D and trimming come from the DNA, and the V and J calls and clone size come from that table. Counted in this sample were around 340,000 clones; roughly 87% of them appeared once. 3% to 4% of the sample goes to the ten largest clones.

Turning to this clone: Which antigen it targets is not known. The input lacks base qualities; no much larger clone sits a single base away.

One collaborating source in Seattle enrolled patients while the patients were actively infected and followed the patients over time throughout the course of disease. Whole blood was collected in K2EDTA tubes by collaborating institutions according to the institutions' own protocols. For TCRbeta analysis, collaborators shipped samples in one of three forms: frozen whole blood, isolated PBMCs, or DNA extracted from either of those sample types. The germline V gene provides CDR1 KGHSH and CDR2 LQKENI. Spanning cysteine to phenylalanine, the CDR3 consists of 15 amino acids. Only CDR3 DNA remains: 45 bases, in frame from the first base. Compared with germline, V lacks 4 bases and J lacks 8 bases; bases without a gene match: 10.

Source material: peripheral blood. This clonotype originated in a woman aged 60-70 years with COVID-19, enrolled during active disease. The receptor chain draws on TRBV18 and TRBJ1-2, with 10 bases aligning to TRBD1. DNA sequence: TGTGCCAGCTCACAAACCTCGACAGGGGGCGACGGCTACACCTTC. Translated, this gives CASSQTSTGGDGYTF.